This TCR beta chain was documented in a study of identical twins. Every donor was a healthy Caucasian. This clonotype showed up many times. Its antigen is not known. In TCRdb, the 5' RACE reads were re-called with MiXCR into one record per CDR3 protein. The sample contains hundreds of thousands of distinct CDR3 sequences, 5.5% to 6.5% of which appear only once. Findings and limits, study-wide: Out-of-frame TCR alpha sharing observed in monozygotic twins exceeded model estimates. In zero-insertion analyses, partial confounding could arise from invariant MAIT and iNKT cells. The abundant beta clonotypes from cord blood had fewer insertions, and memory repertoires had none of this.

The length of the CDR3 is 14 residues. Trimming took 8 bases from V and 1 from J, leaving 12 bases between them. In germline, CDR1 is MNHNS, CDR2 SASEGT. The chain couples TRBV6-1 to TRBJ1-5; unclear D gene. The specimen was naive T cells sorted from blood. This TCR was recovered from a man aged 18-30 years in good health. CDR3 residues: CASRPSFSNQPQHF. The CDR3 DNA is TGTGCCAGCCGCCCTTCCTTCAGCAATCAGCCCCAGCATTTT.